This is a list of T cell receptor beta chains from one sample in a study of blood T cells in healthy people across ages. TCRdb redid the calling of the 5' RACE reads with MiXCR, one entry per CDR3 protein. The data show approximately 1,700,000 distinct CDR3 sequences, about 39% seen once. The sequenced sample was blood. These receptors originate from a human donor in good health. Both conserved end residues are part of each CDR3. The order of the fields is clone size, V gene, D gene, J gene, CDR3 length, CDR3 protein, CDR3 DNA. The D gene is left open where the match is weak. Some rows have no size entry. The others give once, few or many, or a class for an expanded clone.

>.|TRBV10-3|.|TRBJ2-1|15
CAISEKVTRVGEQFF
TGTGCCATCAGTGAGAAGGTTACCCGAGTCGGGGAGCAGTTCTTC
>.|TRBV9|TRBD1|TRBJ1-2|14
CASNPATGGYGYTF
TGTGCCAGCAACCCCGCGACAGGGGGCTATGGCTACACCTTC
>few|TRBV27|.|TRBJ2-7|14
CASSPDSLLYEQYF
TGTGCCAGCAGTCCGGACAGCCTTCTCTACGAGCAGTACTTC
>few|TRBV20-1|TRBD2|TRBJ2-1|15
CSAFLGLASYNEQFF
TGCAGTGCTTTTCTCGGACTAGCCTCCTACAATGAGCAGTTCTTC
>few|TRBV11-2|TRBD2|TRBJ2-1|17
CASSNPAGGLGYNEQFF
TGTGCCAGCTCTAACCCGGCGGGGGGACTAGGCTACAATGAGCAGTTCTTC
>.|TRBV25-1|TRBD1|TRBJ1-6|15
CASSPLDRSYSPLHF
TGTGCCAGCAGTCCCCTGGACAGGAGCTATTCACCCCTCCACTTT
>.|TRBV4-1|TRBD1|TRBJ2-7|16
CARSQGPGQYSYEQYF
TGCGCCCGCAGCCAAGGGCCGGGACAGTATTCCTACGAGCAGTACTTC
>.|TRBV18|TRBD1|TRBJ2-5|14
CASSLGQEQETQYF
TGTGCCAGCTCACTGGGACAGGAACAAGAGACCCAGTACTTC
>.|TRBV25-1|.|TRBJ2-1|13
CASSDFVTNEQFF
TGTGCCAGCAGTGACTTCGTCACCAATGAGCAGTTCTTC
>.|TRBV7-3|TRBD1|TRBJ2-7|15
CASAPGQGGGYEQYF
TGTGCCAGCGCCCCTGGACAGGGGGGGGGCTACGAGCAGTACTTC
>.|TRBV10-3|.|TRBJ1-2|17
CAISGGAGAGLDYGYTF
TGTGCCATCAGTGGGGGGGCAGGGGCCGGCCTGGACTATGGCTACACCTTC
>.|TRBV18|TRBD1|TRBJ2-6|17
CASSQGQGISGANVLTF
TGTGCCAGCTCACAAGGACAGGGGATCTCTGGGGCCAACGTCCTGACTTTC
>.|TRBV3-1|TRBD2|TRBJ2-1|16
CASSRPTSGGAREQFF
TGTGCCAGCAGCCGCCCGACTAGCGGGGGGGCAAGGGAGCAGTTTTTC
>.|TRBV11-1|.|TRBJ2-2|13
CASSATHTGELFF
TGTGCCAGCAGCGCGACCCACACCGGGGAGCTGTTTTTT
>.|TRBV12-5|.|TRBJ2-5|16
CASGLINVGEQETQYF
TGTGCTAGTGGTTTGATCAACGTCGGGGAACAAGAGACCCAGTACTTC
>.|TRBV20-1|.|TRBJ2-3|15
CSATNPGKSTDTQYF
TGCAGTGCTACGAACCCGGGGAAGAGCACAGATACGCAGTATTTT
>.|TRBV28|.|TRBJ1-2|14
CASSYNRGLYGYTF
TGTGCCAGCAGTTACAACCGGGGACTCTATGGCTACACCTTC
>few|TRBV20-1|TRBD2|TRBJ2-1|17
CSASRYASGGVYNEQFF
TGCAGTGCTAGTCGTTACGCCAGCGGGGGTGTCTACAATGAGCAGTTCTTC
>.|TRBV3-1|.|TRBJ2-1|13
CASSQDRTTRRFF
TGTGCCAGCAGCCAAGATCGGACAACTCGCCGGTTCTTC
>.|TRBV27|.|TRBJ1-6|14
CASSLSLRGTPRHF
TGTGCCAGCAGTTTGAGTTTGCGAGGTACACCCCGCCACTTT
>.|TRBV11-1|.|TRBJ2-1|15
CASSLERSSYNEQFF
TGTGCCAGCAGCTTAGAGAGAAGCTCCTACAATGAGCAGTTCTTC
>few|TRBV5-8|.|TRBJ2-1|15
CASSLTGQGYNEQFF
TGTGCCAGCAGCTTGACGGGGCAAGGATACAATGAGCAGTTCTTC
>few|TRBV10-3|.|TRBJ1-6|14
CAISEQGEGSPLHF
TGTGCCATCAGTGAGCAGGGTGAAGGTTCACCCCTCCACTTT
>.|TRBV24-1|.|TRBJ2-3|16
CATSDFRDLLGITRYF
TGTGCCACCAGTGATTTCAGGGATCTACTTGGGATTACGCGGTATTTT
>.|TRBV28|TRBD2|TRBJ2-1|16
CASRPMGSGRYNEQFF
TGTGCCAGCAGACCGATGGGTAGCGGGAGATACAATGAGCAGTTCTTC
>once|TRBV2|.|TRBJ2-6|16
CASSGDSSSGANVLTF
TGTGCCAGCAGTGGGGACTCCAGCTCTGGGGCCAACGTCCTGACTTTC
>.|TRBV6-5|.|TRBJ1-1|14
CASRETGAGTEAFF
TGTGCCAGCAGGGAAACGGGGGCTGGCACTGAAGCTTTCTTT
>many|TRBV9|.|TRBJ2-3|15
CASSVVAAREDTQYF
TGTGCCAGCAGCGTAGTCGCAGCTAGGGAAGATACGCAGTATTTT
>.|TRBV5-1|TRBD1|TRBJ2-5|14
CASSWDSSQETQYF
TGCGCCAGCAGCTGGGACAGCTCTCAAGAGACCCAGTACTTC